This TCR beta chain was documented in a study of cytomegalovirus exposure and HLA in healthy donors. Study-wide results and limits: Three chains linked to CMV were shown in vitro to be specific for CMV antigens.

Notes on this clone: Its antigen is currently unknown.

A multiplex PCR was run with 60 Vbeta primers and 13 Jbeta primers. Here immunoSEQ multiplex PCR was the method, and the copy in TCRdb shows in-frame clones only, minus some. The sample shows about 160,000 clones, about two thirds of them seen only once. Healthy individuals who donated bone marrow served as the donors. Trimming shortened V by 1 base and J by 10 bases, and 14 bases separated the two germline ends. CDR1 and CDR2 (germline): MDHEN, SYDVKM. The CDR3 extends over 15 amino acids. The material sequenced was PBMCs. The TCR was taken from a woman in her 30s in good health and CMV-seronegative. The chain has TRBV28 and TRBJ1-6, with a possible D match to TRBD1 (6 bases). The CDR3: CASSLSGAGESPLHF. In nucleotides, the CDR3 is TGTGCCAGCAGTTTATCTGGGGCAGGGGAATCACCCCTCCACTTT.